Below are 10 T cell receptor beta chains sequenced from a single sample in a study of tissue T cells after allogeneic stem cell transplantation. The protocol was immunoSEQ multiplex PCR, while the TCRdb copy is restricted to in-frame clones and leaves out a portion. The sample has approximately 8,800 clones, roughly a third seen once. Time point given: mouse harvest day 14 after allogeneic transplant. Each mouse received 10^7 T-cell-depleted marrow cells plus 10^6 splenic CD5+ T cells by tail vein. The sample comprised skin. Receptor source: a female BALB/c mouse given C57BL/6 T cells with graft-versus-host disease after an allogeneic hematopoietic cell transplant.

This clone was detected once. Mouse gene names apply. With the read ending 1 residue before the CDR3 end, the germline J gene is used to fill in that end. The chain uses TRBV1 and TRBJ2-4, with 10 bases aligning to TRBD1. CDR3 length: 13 amino acids. V trimming: 5 bases; J trimming: 5 bases; junction bases outside the gene matches: 1. From germline, CDR1 is NSQYPW and CDR2 LRSPGD (reference sequence). The CDR3 sequence: CTCSWDRGNTLYF. The sequenced part of the CDR3 DNA is TGCACCTGCAGTTGGGACAGGGGAAACACCTTGTAC.

Notes on this clone: Here the gene names and germline are mouse. Sequencing ends 1 residue short of the CDR3 end; the germline J gene provides the rest. The chain joins TRBV26 to TRBJ2-2; 7 nucleotides agree with TRBD1. V shed 4 bases, J shed 5 bases, and the junction held 7 bases outside the gene matches. CDR3 length equals 15 residues. Germline V lookup: CDR1 KGHPV, CDR2 FQNQEV (reference sequence). The DNA read from the CDR3 is TGTGCCAGCAGTCCTACAGGGGAAAGGACCGGGCAGCTCTAC. Protein: CASSPTGERTGQLY. In full, the CDR3 is CASSPTGERTGQLYF.

The sample holds a few counts of this clone. The genes are named according to mouse. The read ends 1 residue shy of where the CDR3 ends; the end is completed using the germline J gene. The gene calls are TRBV31 and TRBJ2-5, with D possibly being TRBD1 or TRBD2 (6 bases each). With 1 base removed from V and 6 bases from J, the gap between germline ends came to 20 bases. Per germline, CDR1 GKSSPN and CDR2 SITVG. This CDR3 contains 16 residues. CDR3 in amino acids: CAWSPGLWGPRDTQYF. The covered CDR3 bases are TGTGCCTGGAGTCCCGGACTGTGGGGGCCGCGGGACACCCAGTAC.

Concerning this clone itself: Gene names denote mouse genes. The CDR3 end is not reached by the read, which stops 1 residue before it; the germline J gene fills it in. The V call is TRBV1, the J call TRBJ1-1; perhaps TRBD1 as D (6 bases). Germline assignment: CDR1 NSQYPW and CDR2 LRSPGD (reference sequence). The V end lost 3 bases, the J end lost 1 base, and 6 bases lay between the germline ends. The CDR3 sequence is 13 residues long. CDR3 amino acids: CTCSAGQNTEVFF. The part of the CDR3 DNA that was read is TGCACCTGCAGTGCGGGACAAAACACAGAAGTCTTC.

There are a few counts of this clone. Genes here carry mouse names. CDR3 residues: CASSIGNSGNTLYF. CDR3 DNA, as far as it was read: TGTGCCAGCAGCATAGGGAATTCTGGAAATACGCTCTAT. V usage is TRBV3 and J usage is TRBJ1-3; D not resolved. The CDR3 extends 1 residue past the end of the read, so its final part is completed from the germline J gene. Germline CDR1 SNHLY, CDR2 FYNGKV (reference sequence). The length of the CDR3 is 14 residues. The V end was cut by 5 bases, the J end by 0 bases, with 8 bases between.

In regard to this clone: Gene names follow the mouse nomenclature. The read terminates 1 residue ahead of where the CDR3 ends, so the germline J gene completes it. The rearrangement joins TRBV12-1 to TRBJ2-7, with 8 bases aligning to TRBD2. V gave up 1 base and J gave up 9 bases; unmatched junction bases: 4. The length of the CDR3 is 12 residues. Germline V gives CDR1 SGHSN, CDR2 HYEKVE. Partial CDR3 DNA: TGTGCCAGCTCTCTGGACTGGGCTTCACAGTAC. This encodes CASSLDWASQY. The whole CDR3 protein reads CASSLDWASQYF.

This clone is medium-sized (0.01 to 0.1%) within its sample. Genes here carry mouse names. Incomplete CDR3 DNA: TGTGCCAGCAGTCGACCGGGACTGGGGACTTATGAACAGTAC. Residues: CASSRPGLGTYEQY. The whole CDR3 region reads CASSRPGLGTYEQYF. The chain combines TRBV26 with TRBJ2-7, with TRBD2 identical over 10 bases. Read data end 1 residue before the CDR3 end; the end is taken from the germline J gene. V lost 4 bases to trimming and J lost 4 bases; unmatched junction nucleotides: 7. The CDR3 is 15 amino acids. Germline-derived CDR1 and CDR2 are KGHPV and FQNQEV (reference sequence).

This clone was seen more than once but under ten times. Here the gene names and germline are mouse. The DNA ends 1 residue before the CDR3 does, and the rest of the CDR3 is filled in from the germline J gene. This chain joins TRBV26 and TRBJ1-4, with TRBD1 matching 10 bases. Trimming removed 5 bases from V and 4 bases from J; junction bases left unmatched: 4. The CDR3 sequence is 15 residues long. CDR1 and CDR2 (germline): KGHPV, FQNQEV (reference sequence). CDR3 bases read: TGTGCCAGCAGTATGACAGGGGGCGGCAACGAAAGATTATTT. Protein product: CASSMTGGGNERLF. The full CDR3 protein is CASSMTGGGNERLFF.

The table lists this clone with a few counts. Genes and germline come from the mouse. The DNA ends 1 residue before the CDR3 does, and the rest of the CDR3 is filled in from the germline J gene. V is TRBV23 and J is TRBJ1-1; the D call TRBD1 from the table was never checked on the DNA. CDR1 and CDR2 from the germline V gene are KGHTA and FQNQQP. This CDR3 is 13 amino acids long. The DNA read from the CDR3 is TGCTCCAGCAGAAGGGACAGGGTCACAGAAGTCTTC. Translating it yields CSSRRDRVTEVF. The full-length CDR3 reads as CSSRRDRVTEVFF. The complete variable domain, with remaining parts taken from reference TRBV23 and TRBJ1-1, reads DAAVTQKPRYLIKMKGQEAEMKCIPEKGHTAVFWYQQKQSKELKFLIYFQNQQPLDQIDMVKERFSAVCPSSSLCSLGIRTCEAEDSALYLCSSRRDRVTEVFFGKGTRLTVV.

Points on this clone: The gene names here belong to mouse. The read finishes 1 residue shy of the CDR3 end, and the germline J gene is used to complete it. V usage is TRBV13-3 and J usage is TRBJ2-3; no definite D call. The CDR3 consists of 14 residues. The ends were cut back, 0 bases at V and 0 bases at J, with 5 bases in the middle. Germline lookup yields CDR1 NNHDY and CDR2 SYVADS. The CDR3 is CASSDVGSAETLYF. Incomplete CDR3 DNA: TGTGCCAGCAGTGATGTGGGTAGTGCAGAAACGCTGTAT.